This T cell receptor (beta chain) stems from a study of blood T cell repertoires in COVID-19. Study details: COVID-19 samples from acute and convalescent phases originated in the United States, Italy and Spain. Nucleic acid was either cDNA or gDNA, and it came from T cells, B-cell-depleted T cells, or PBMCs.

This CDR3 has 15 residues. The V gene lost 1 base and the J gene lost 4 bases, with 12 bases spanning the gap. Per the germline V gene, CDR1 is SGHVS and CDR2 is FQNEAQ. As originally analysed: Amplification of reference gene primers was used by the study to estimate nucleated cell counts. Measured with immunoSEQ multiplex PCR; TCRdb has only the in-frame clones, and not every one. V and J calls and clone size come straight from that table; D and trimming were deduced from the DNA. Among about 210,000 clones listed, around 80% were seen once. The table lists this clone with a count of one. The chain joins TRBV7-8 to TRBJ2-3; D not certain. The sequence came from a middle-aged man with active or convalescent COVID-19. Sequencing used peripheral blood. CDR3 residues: CASSLDGFEADTQYF. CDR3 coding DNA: TGTGCCAGCAGCTTAGACGGGTTTGAGGCAGATACGCAGTATTTT.